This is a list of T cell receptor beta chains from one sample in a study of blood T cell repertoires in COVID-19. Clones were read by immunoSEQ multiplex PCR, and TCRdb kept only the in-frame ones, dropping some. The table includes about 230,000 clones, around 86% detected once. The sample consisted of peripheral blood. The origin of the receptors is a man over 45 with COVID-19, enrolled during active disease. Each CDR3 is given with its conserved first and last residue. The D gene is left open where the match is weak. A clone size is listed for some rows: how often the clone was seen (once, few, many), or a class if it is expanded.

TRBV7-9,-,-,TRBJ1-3,TGTGCCAGCAGCCCAGGGGTCCGGTACAGCTCTGGAAACACCATATATTTT,CASSPGVRYSSGNTIYF
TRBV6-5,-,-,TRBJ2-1,TGTGCCAGCAGTCCCGAGCCCTACAATGAGCAGTTCTTC,CASSPEPYNEQFF
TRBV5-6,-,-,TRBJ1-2,TGTGCCAGCAGCTTGACAGGGAATGGCTACACCTTC,CASSLTGNGYTF
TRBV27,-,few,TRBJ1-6,TGTGCCAGCAGTTGGATGCCCCGGGGGGTCGGATCACCCCTCCACTTT,CASSWMPRGVGSPLHF
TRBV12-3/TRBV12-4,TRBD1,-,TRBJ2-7,TGTGCCAGCAGTCGGGACAGGGGATACGAGCAGTACTTC,CASSRDRGYEQYF
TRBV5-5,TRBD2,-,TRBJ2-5,TGTGCCAGCAGCAGCGGACTAGCGGCTTACCAAGAGACCCAGTACTTC,CASSSGLAAYQETQYF
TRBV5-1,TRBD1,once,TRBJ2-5,TGCGCCAGCAGCATGGGGACAGCCTACGAGACCCAGTACTTC,CASSMGTAYETQYF
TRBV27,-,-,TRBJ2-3,TGTGCCAGCAGTTCAGGCATCCGCACAGATACGCAGTATTTT,CASSSGIRTDTQYF
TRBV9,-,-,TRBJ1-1,TGTGCCAGCAGCGAGCGTTCGACCAACACTGAAGCTTTCTTT,CASSERSTNTEAFF
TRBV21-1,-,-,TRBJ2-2,TGTGCCAGCAGCAAAAGGCGGGAGGGGGAACACACCGGGGAGCTGTTTTTT,CASSKRREGEHTGELFF
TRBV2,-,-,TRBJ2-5,TGTGCCAGCAGGACGGGGAGAGCGGGCCCCCAAGAGACCCAGTACTTC,CASRTGRAGPQETQYF
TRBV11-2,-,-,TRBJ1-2,TGTGCCAGCAGCATTAGGGGGAGGGAGATCGATGGCTACACCTTC,CASSIRGREIDGYTF
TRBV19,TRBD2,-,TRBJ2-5,TGTGCCAGTAGTATTCTAGCGGGCAACCAAGAGACCCAGTACTTC,CASSILAGNQETQYF
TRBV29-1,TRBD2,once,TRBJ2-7,TGCAGCGATGGGACTAGCGGGAGCTACGAGCAGTACTTC,CSDGTSGSYEQYF
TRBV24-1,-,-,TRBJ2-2,TGTGCCACCAGTGATTTTCCCCAGAACACCGGGGAGCTGTTTTTT,CATSDFPQNTGELFF
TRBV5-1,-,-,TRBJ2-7,TGCGCCAGCAGCTCGGCAGGGATGGGCTCCTACGAGCAGTACTTC,CASSSAGMGSYEQYF
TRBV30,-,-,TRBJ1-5,TGTGCCTGGAGATCGCCAGGCAATCAGCCCCAGCATTTT,CAWRSPGNQPQHF
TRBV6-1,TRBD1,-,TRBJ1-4,TGTGCCAGCAGTGGATCAGGGGGTTCAACTAATGAAAAACTGTTTTTT,CASSGSGGSTNEKLFF